This T cell receptor beta chain was obtained from a study of CD8+ T cells in alopecia areata. Findings and caveats of the study: Scalp clonality and expanded CD8+ clones among the top 100 were significantly decreased by tofacitinib. Although TCR sharing was seen in mice, sharing across patients was less clear, possibly for HLA-related reasons.

Germline CDR1 GTSNPN, CDR2 SVGIG (reference sequence). V shed 5 bases, J shed 11 bases, and the junction held 16 bases outside the gene matches. This CDR3 is built from 14 residues. This clone has more than one count but fewer than ten. As yet, its antigen is unknown. Extracted from the samples, RNA was reverse transcribed into cDNA to serve as the sequencing template. This table comes from immunoSEQ multiplex PCR, and its TCRdb copy is limited to in-frame clones, with some not included. The table shows fewer than 150,000 clones, with 58% occurring only once. Indicated treatment: oral pan-JAK inhibitor, 5-10 mg twice daily.

Material: CD8+ T cells sorted from blood, obtained at week 4, from a patient treated with tofacitinib. This receptor was obtained from a human donor with alopecia areata. This chain connects TRBV30 to TRBJ1-2, with 8 positions matching TRBD1. The CDR3 DNA sequence: TGTGCCTGGGACTCCTTGGACAGGGCCCCGGGATACACCTTC. Its translation: CAWDSLDRAPGYTF.